Below are 29 T cell receptor beta chains sequenced from a single sample in a study of T cell responses to AZD1222 COVID-19 vaccine. The repertoire was sequenced with immunoSEQ multiplex PCR; TCRdb's copy has only in-frame clones and lacks some. The sample records 110,000 to 150,000 clones, roughly 90% being singletons. Sequenced here: peripheral blood, sampled on day 0 of AZD1222 vaccination. Receptor source: an adult in good health.

The CDR3 DNA sequence: TGTGCCTGGAGCGGCAGTGCTAATGAAAAACTGTTTTTT. Translated: CAWSGSANEKLFF. V usage is TRBV30 and J usage is TRBJ1-4; D unclear. CDR3 length: 13 amino acids. Germline V gives CDR1 GTSNPN, CDR2 SVGIG (reference sequence). Trimming took off 3 bases at V and 3 bases at J, with 8 bases between the two ends.

The chain employs TRBV21-1 and TRBJ2-1; the DNA was not compared with TRBD1, the D call given in the table. TRBV21-1 is assigned pseudogene status. The CDR3 is 16 residues long. CDR3 nucleotides: TGTGCCAGCAGCACCCTACAGGAACCCAATTACAATGAGCAGTTCTTC. This encodes CASSTLQEPNYNEQFF.

CDR3 loop: CASSWTGQGRGGYTF. In DNA form, the CDR3 reads TGCGCCAGCAGTTGGACGGGACAGGGGAGAGGCGGCTACACCTTC. The chain joins TRBV23-1 to TRBJ1-2, with TRBD1 matching over 10 bases. TRBV23-1 is marked as an open reading frame, function uncertain. V was pared by 5 bases and J by 8 bases, with 11 bases of the junction left unmatched. The CDR3 loop spans 15 amino acids.

This chain joins TRBV7-8 and TRBJ2-7, with D tentatively TRBD1 (7 bases). The CDR3 runs 14 residues. Between the trimmed V and J ends, which lost 5 bases and 1 base, there was a span of 12 bases. Germline lookup yields CDR1 SGHVS and CDR2 FQNEAQ. The CDR3 loop is CASSPQGTSYEQYF. The CDR3 DNA reads as TGTGCCAGCAGCCCACAGGGGACTTCCTACGAGCAGTACTTC. The variable domain in full, with the rest retrieved from reference TRBV7-8 and TRBJ2-7, is GAGVSQSPRYKVAKRGQDVALRCDPISGHVSLFWYQQALGQGPEFLTYFQNEAQLDKSGLPSDRFFAERPEGSVSTLKIQRTQQEDSAVYLCASSPQGTSYEQYFGPGTRLTVT.

The genes are TRBV6-5 and TRBJ2-1, with TRBD2 identical over 8 bases. J was trimmed by 5 bases and V by 11 bases; bases with no gene match: 8. Germline CDR1 reads MNHEY; CDR2 reads SVGAGI. The CDR3 contains 13 residues. The CDR3 sequence is CAEASGRDNEQFF. CDR3 coding DNA: TGTGCCGAAGCGAGCGGGAGAGACAATGAGCAGTTCTTC.

The chain employs TRBV4-3 and TRBJ1-6; D gene ambiguous. V was clipped by 0 bases and J by 12 bases, with 15 bases between them. Germline CDR1 and CDR2: LGHNA and YSLEER. The CDR3 totals 15 residues. The CDR3 reads CASSQDGNGVLPLHF. CDR3 nucleotide sequence: TGCGCCAGCAGCCAAGACGGTAACGGTGTTTTACCCCTCCACTTT.

This sequence joins TRBV2 and TRBJ2-3, with 8 bases identical to TRBD1. Germline assignment: CDR1 SNHLY and CDR2 FYNNEI. This CDR3 region has 17 residues. DNA of the CDR3: TGTTCCCAGACTACTGCCGTAGGACAGGGTTTTACAGATACGCAGTATTTT. The encoded protein is CSQTTAVGQGFTDTQYF.

The chain joins TRBV29-1 to TRBJ1-1; D might be TRBD1 (5 bases). This CDR3 has 12 residues. Trimming took 7 bases from V and 5 from J, leaving 14 bases between them. From germline, CDR1 is SQVTM and CDR2 ANQGSEA. This CDR3 is CSAAGTQTEAFF. CDR3 DNA sequence: TGCAGCGCGGCGGGGACTCAGACTGAAGCTTTCTTT.

This sequence joins TRBV3-1 (or the pseudogene TRBV3-2) and TRBJ2-7; D is ambiguous. The germline V and J ends were trimmed by 3 bases and 1 base, with 7 bases remaining between them. CDR1 LGHDT and CDR2 YNNKEL come from the germline V gene (reference sequence). The CDR3 totals 13 residues. This CDR3 is CASSHLRSYEQYF. Here the CDR3 DNA reads TGTGCCAGCAGCCATTTAAGATCCTACGAGCAGTACTTC.

The chain carries TRBV19 and TRBJ2-5; a weak D match, TRBD2 (5 bases). CDR3 length equals 14 residues. The germline V and J ends were trimmed by 3 bases and 5 bases, with 13 bases remaining between them. Germline loops: CDR1 LNHDA, CDR2 SQIVND (reference sequence). The CDR3 here is CASSIGGSLETQYF. CDR3 in DNA: TGTGCCAGTAGTATCGGTGGGAGTTTGGAGACCCAGTACTTC.

The J gene is TRBJ1-5, the V gene TRBV7-8; TRBD1 aligns across 9 bases. After removal of 5 bases from V and 4 bases from J, the junction contained 3 bases not matched to a gene. Germline assignment: CDR1 SGHVS and CDR2 FQNEAQ. CDR3 size: 14 residues. This CDR3 is CASSTGQGNQPQHF. CDR3 nucleotides: TGTGCCAGCAGCACAGGACAGGGGAATCAGCCCCAGCATTTT.

This chain connects TRBV19 to TRBJ2-1; TRBD1 matches at 10 bases. J gave up 4 bases and V 4 bases, and 7 bases lay outside the gene matches. In germline, CDR1 is LNHDA, CDR2 SQIVND (reference sequence). This CDR3 is built from 16 residues. The CDR3 DNA reads TGTGCCAGTAGTAAACGACAGGGGGCGCTTTACAATGAGCAGTTCTTC. This translates into CASSKRQGALYNEQFF.

This sequence joins TRBV5-1 and TRBJ2-1, with 11 positions matching TRBD2. Germline V lookup: CDR1 SGHRS, CDR2 YFSETQ. The CDR3 covers 18 residues. Trimming at V came to 1 base and at J to 0 bases, leaving 6 bases not matched to a gene. The CDR3 spells CASSLQGTSGYSYNEQFF. Written as DNA, the CDR3 is TGCGCCAGCAGCTTGCAGGGGACTAGCGGCTACTCCTACAATGAGCAGTTCTTC. The full variable domain, in which reference TRBV5-1 and TRBJ2-1 provide the parts outside the CDR3, is KAGVTQTPRYLIKTRGQQVTLSCSPISGHRSVSWYQQTPGQGLQFLFEYFSETQRNKGNFPGRFSGRQFSNSRSEMNVSTLELGDSALYLCASSLQGTSGYSYNEQFFGPGTRLTVL.

The rearrangement uses TRBV7-2 and TRBJ1-2; D remains ambiguous. This CDR3 contains 11 residues. The V end was cut by 4 bases, the J end by 8 bases, with 8 bases between. Germline V lookup: CDR1 SGHTA, CDR2 FQGNSA. The CDR3 is CASSSTGGYTF. The CDR3 region has the DNA TGTGCCAGCAGCTCAACTGGGGGCTACACCTTC.

This clone is a singleton in its sample. The chain couples TRBV6-5 to TRBJ2-7, with D possibly matching TRBD2 (5 bases). V dropped 2 bases and J dropped 4 bases, with 18 bases sitting between them. CDR1 and CDR2 from the germline V gene are MNHEY and SVGAGI. The CDR3 extends over 16 amino acids. The CDR3 sequence is CASSYLRQEGPYEQYF. The CDR3, as DNA: TGTGCCAGCAGTTACCTCAGGCAAGAGGGCCCTTACGAGCAGTACTTC.

This chain joins TRBV11-2 and TRBJ1-4, with D uncertain. Deletions cut 0 bases from V and 0 bases from J, with 8 bases between. The CDR3 spans 16 residues. CDR1 and CDR2 (germline): SGHAT, FQNNGV. CDR3 in DNA: TGTGCCAGCAGCTTAGATAACGCTGCAACTAATGAAAAACTGTTTTTT. Its protein product is CASSLDNAATNEKLFF.

The chain links TRBV11-2 to TRBJ2-2; 8 positions match TRBD2. V dropped 2 bases and J dropped 4; count of bases not matched to a gene: 6. The germline V gene encodes CDR1 SGHAT and CDR2 FQNNGV. This CDR3 is 16 amino acids long. CDR3 in amino acids: CASSLRGRSPTGELFF. The CDR3 DNA reads as TGTGCCAGCAGCTTACGCGGGAGGAGTCCCACCGGGGAGCTGTTTTTT.

This chain joins TRBV28 and TRBJ2-7; 9 nucleotides align to TRBD2. Germline V gene sequence: CDR1 MDHEN, CDR2 SYDVKM. The trim removed 6 bases at V and 4 bases at J, leaving 16 bases unmatched. The CDR3 contains 17 residues. CDR3 sequence (DNA): TGTGCCAGCAGGCGGTTAGTAGCGGGAGTCGGGGTATACGAGCAGTACTTC. Amino acids: CASRRLVAGVGVYEQYF.

Concerning this clone itself: At one end, the junction sequence differs from germline, possibly due to a read error. The chain carries TRBV27 and TRBJ1-1, with 8 bases aligning to TRBD1. Germline V gene lookup returns CDR1 MNHEY and CDR2 SMNVEV (reference sequence). The CDR3 has 14 residues. This CDR3 is CASAAGGRNTEAFF. The CDR3 DNA is TGCGCCTCCGCGGCAGGGGGCCGGAACACTGAAGCTTTCTTT.

The genes are TRBV6-5 and TRBJ2-5; TRBD1 matches at 9 bases. Germline V gene data show CDR1 as MNHEY and CDR2 as SVGAGI. V dropped 7 bases and J dropped 5; count of bases not matched to a gene: 8. This CDR3 has 14 amino acids. This CDR3 is CASKGQGTRETQYF. The DNA for the CDR3 is TGTGCCAGCAAAGGACAGGGGACAAGGGAGACCCAGTACTTC.

The chain recombines TRBV6-5 with TRBJ1-2; 7 bases fit TRBD1. Losses at the gene ends were 7 bases for V and 4 bases for J; bases not matched to a gene: 9. The CDR3 is 14 amino acids. Germline V CDR1 and CDR2: MNHEY, SVGAGI. CDR3 sequence: CASKATGLPYGYTF. In nucleotides, the CDR3 is TGTGCCAGCAAAGCGACAGGGTTGCCCTATGGCTACACCTTC.

The rearrangement links TRBV27 to TRBJ1-6; TRBD1 agrees at 10 bases. Germline-derived CDR1 and CDR2 are MNHEY and SMNVEV (reference sequence). V lost 1 base to trimming and J lost 6 bases; unmatched junction nucleotides: 6. The CDR3 is 17 residues long. CDR3 amino acids: CASSLLGGTGVNSPLHF. CDR3 in DNA: TGTGCCAGCAGTTTATTAGGCGGGACAGGGGTTAATTCACCCCTCCACTTT.

The V gene is TRBV7-2, the J gene TRBJ2-7; D uncertain. V dropped 3 bases and J dropped 4 bases, with 13 bases sitting between them. The CDR3 spans 14 residues. The germline gives CDR1 SGHTA, CDR2 FQGNSA. For the CDR3, the DNA is TGTGCCAGCAGCTTTTACAGACCCCCGTACGAGCAGTACTTC. It encodes CASSFYRPPYEQYF.

The CDR3 loop reads CSASRGTRGDWSYEQYF. The DNA for the CDR3 is TGCAGTGCTAGTAGGGGTACTAGAGGGGATTGGTCCTACGAGCAGTACTTC. This chain connects TRBV20-1 to TRBJ2-7, with D possibly being TRBD1 or TRBD2 (5 bases each). Trimming took 3 bases from V and 1 from J, leaving 22 bases between them. The germline V gene encodes CDR1 DFQATT and CDR2 SNEGSKA (reference sequence). CDR3 length: 17 residues.

CDR3 region: CASRPGTDLPYEQYF. CDR3 sequence (DNA): TGTGCCAGCAGACCGGGGACGGATCTACCCTACGAGCAGTACTTC. The chain carries TRBV27 and TRBJ2-7; either TRBD1 or TRBD2 may supply D (5 bases each). Trimming took off 6 bases at V and 2 bases at J, with 17 bases between the two ends. Per the germline V gene, CDR1 is MNHEY and CDR2 is SMNVEV (reference sequence). This CDR3 has 15 amino acids.

This chain joins TRBV6-2 or TRBV6-3 and TRBJ1-5, with TRBD1 matching 9 bases. This CDR3 has 16 residues. Per germline, CDR1 MNHEY and CDR2 SVGEGT. V shed 3 bases and J 4 bases; nucleotides not matched to a gene: 7. The CDR3 DNA reads TGTGCCAGCAGTTATGTTACAGGGGGCCCGAATCAGCCCCAGCATTTT. Protein product: CASSYVTGGPNQPQHF.

The V and J genes are TRBV3-1 (or the pseudogene TRBV3-2) and TRBJ2-5; perhaps D is TRBD1 or TRBD2 (5 bases each). CDR3 length: 14 residues. Trimming took 0 bases from V and 4 from J, leaving 9 bases between them. CDR1 is LGHDT and CDR2 is YNNKEL in the germline V gene (reference sequence). CDR3 residues: CASSQDPGTETQYF. The DNA of the CDR3 is TGTGCCAGCAGCCAAGATCCAGGGACAGAGACCCAGTACTTC.

This sequence joins TRBV6-5 and TRBJ1-2; tentatively, D is TRBD1 (5 bases). Trimming removed 6 bases from V and 8 bases from J, with 7 bases in between. The CDR3 sequence is 10 residues long. CDR1 is MNHEY, CDR2 SVGAGI, per germline. The CDR3 region is CASSGGGYTF. In nucleotides, the CDR3 is TGTGCCAGCAGCGGGGGGGGCTACACCTTC.

This clone was detected once. The chain employs TRBV5-1 and TRBJ2-5, with 11 bases matching TRBD2. CDR1 SGHRS and CDR2 YFSETQ come from the germline V gene. CDR3 size: 15 residues. The V segment lost 2 bases and the J segment 3 bases; nucleotides outside the gene matches: 3. The CDR3 protein is CASSFLTSGKETQYF. The CDR3, as DNA: TGCGCCAGCAGCTTCTTGACTAGCGGGAAAGAGACCCAGTACTTC.